What follows are 5 T cell receptor beta chains derived from one specimen sequenced in a study of OX40 agonist ivuxolimab in advanced cancers. Profiled with immunoSEQ multiplex PCR; TCRdb holds only in-frame clones, not every one. The table includes tens of thousands of clones, approximately 91% detected once. The input for sequencing was CD4+ or CD8+ T cells sorted from blood, taken in a trial of the OX40 agonist ivuxolimab. Source of these receptors: an adult with an advanced solid tumor such as melanoma, head and neck, liver or kidney cancer.

V is TRBV11-3 and J is TRBJ2-3; 9 bases are a match to TRBD2. CDR1 is SGHNT, CDR2 YENEEA, per germline. The CDR3 length is 17 residues. J gave up 3 bases and V 7 bases, and 14 bases lay outside the gene matches. The CDR3 DNA sequence: TGTGCCAGCACTCCCCAGTCTTTAGCGGGAGAAACAGATACGCAGTATTTT. Its translation: CASTPQSLAGETDTQYF.

The chain employs TRBV6-1 and TRBJ2-2, with 8 bases identical to TRBD1. In germline, CDR1 is MNHNS, CDR2 SASEGT. CDR3 length: 16 amino acids. J gave up 7 bases and V 6 bases, and 13 bases lay outside the gene matches. Written as DNA, the CDR3 is TGTGCCAGCAGGGAACCCTGGACAGGGCAGGGCGGGGAGCTGTTTTTT. Its translation: CASREPWTGQGGELFF.

This rearrangement joins TRBV7-2 to TRBJ1-2, with 8 bases identical to TRBD1. Germline V CDR1 and CDR2: SGHTA, FQGNSA. The CDR3 spans 14 residues. Losses at the gene ends were 6 bases for V and 7 bases for J; bases not matched to a gene: 10. The CDR3 region is CASRTTGGPAGYTF. In DNA form, the CDR3 reads TGTGCCAGCAGAACAACAGGGGGTCCTGCTGGCTACACCTTC.

The rearrangement links TRBV5-5 to TRBJ2-1; 7 bases align to TRBD1. This CDR3 comprises 16 residues. The germline gives CDR1 SGHKS, CDR2 YYEKEE (reference sequence). The trim removed 4 bases at V and 5 bases at J, leaving 12 bases unmatched. The CDR3 DNA follows: TGTGCCAGCAGCCGGAAACAGGGGAATATAGACAATGAGCAGTTCTTC. Translation gives CASSRKQGNIDNEQFF.

A remark on this clone: Other nucleotide sequences in the sample specify the same CDR3. The chain has TRBV30 and TRBJ1-2; D is unresolved. Trimming shortened V by 3 bases and J by 0 bases, and 8 bases separated the two germline ends. The CDR3 extends over 13 amino acids. Germline V CDR1 and CDR2: GTSNPN, SVGIG (reference sequence). For the CDR3, the DNA is TGTGCCTGGAGCTATACAACTAACTATGGCTACACCTTC. Translated: CAWSYTTNYGYTF.